Detailed here is one TCR beta chain. Trimming took 3 bases from V and 1 from J, leaving 13 bases between them. Germline CDR1 is LNHDA and CDR2 is SQIVND (reference sequence). CDR3 length equals 17 residues. Random hexamers primed reverse transcription of about 0.45 to 1 ug RNA. The authors amplified TCR beta CDR3 across 54 Vbeta and 13 Jbeta using immunoSEQ multiplex PCR. Via MiXCR, TCRdb re-called the immunoSEQ multiplex PCR reads, giving one row per CDR3 protein. The table has hundreds of thousands of distinct CDR3 sequences, just over 90% seen once; the top ten hold 0.07% to 0.09%. Sequencing of TCR beta was carried out in blood CD8+ and CD4+ T cells. The record originates from a study of CD8 T cells in Susac syndrome.

This sequence was found in a human donor with multiple sclerosis. The sequenced sample was CD4+ T cells from PBMCs. The chain carries TRBV19 and TRBJ2-6, with a tentative D call TRBD1 (5 bases). CDR3 in DNA: TGTGCCAGTAGTATTATTCAGGGATTATCTGGGGCCAACGTCCTGACTTTC. It translates to CASSIIQGLSGANVLTF.